The 8 T cell receptor beta chains given below trace back to one sample, sequenced in a study of preoperative IRX-2 immunotherapy in early breast cancer. The treatment here: preoperative locoregional IRX-2 cytokine immunotherapy. The assay was immunoSEQ multiplex PCR, and TCRdb's table has in-frame clones only and misses some. This table has about 6,600 clones, over 70% appearing once. The sample here was tumor tissue, taken before IRX-2 immunotherapy. The origin of the receptors is a human donor with breast cancer.

The V gene is TRBV6-8, the J gene TRBJ1-2; D is unclear. The length of the CDR3 is 13 residues. Germline lookup yields CDR1 MNHGY and CDR2 SAAAGT. V was clipped by 2 bases and J by 8 bases, with 12 bases between them. CDR3 residues: CASSYPGLGGYTF. Here the CDR3 DNA reads TGTGCCAGCAGTTACCCGGGGTTGGGAGGCTACACCTTC.

Judged by abundance, this clone is medium-sized. The V gene is TRBV11-3, the J gene TRBJ1-4; no clear D. V lost 5 bases to trimming and J lost 4 bases, with 17 bases between them. The germline CDR1 and CDR2 sequences are SGHNT and YENEEA. There are 16 residues in the CDR3. The CDR3 DNA reads as TGTGCCAGCAGCCAAGGGAGGCAGGCCAATAATGAAAAACTGTTTTTT. Translating gives CASSQGRQANNEKLFF. The whole variable domain, remainder taken from reference TRBV11-3 and TRBJ1-4, is EAGVVQSPRYKIIEKKQPVAFWCNPISGHNTLYWYLQNLGQGPELLIRYENEEAVDDSQLPKDRFSAERLKGVDSTLKIQPAELGDSAVYLCASSQGRQANNEKLFFGSGTQLSVL.

The rearrangement uses TRBV14 and TRBJ2-3; D possibly matches TRBD1 or TRBD2 (5 bases each). CDR1 is SGHDN, CDR2 FVKESK, per germline. The ends were cut back, 4 bases at V and 0 bases at J, with 20 bases in the middle. The CDR3 loop spans 18 amino acids. The CDR3, as DNA: TGTGCCAGCAGCCCCACACCGGGGCAGCCCTTTAGCACAGATACGCAGTATTTT. Its translation is CASSPTPGQPFSTDTQYF.

The gene calls are TRBV18 and TRBJ2-3, with D unresolved. CDR1 is KGHSH and CDR2 is LQKENI in the germline V gene. This CDR3 is 14 amino acids long. The germline V and J ends were trimmed by 8 bases and 1 base, with 13 bases remaining between them. The CDR3 sequence is CASANMWGTDTQYF. The CDR3 DNA reads TGTGCCAGCGCCAACATGTGGGGCACAGATACGCAGTATTTT. Together with reference TRBV18 and TRBJ2-3, the CDR3 gives the full variable domain: NAGVMQNPRHLVRRRGQEARLRCSPMKGHSHVYWYRQLPEEGLKFMVYLQKENIIDESGMPKERFSAEFPKEGPSILRIQQVVRGDSAAYFCASANMWGTDTQYFGPGTRLTVL.

The rearrangement links TRBV6-8 to TRBJ1-1; tentative D call: TRBD1 (6 bases). Germline V gene data show CDR1 as MNHGY and CDR2 as SAAAGT. The CDR3 covers 13 residues. V lost 6 bases and J lost 1, with 9 bases in between. CDR3 DNA sequence: TGTGCCAGCAGACAGGGTCAGAACACTGAAGCTTTCTTT. Protein product: CASRQGQNTEAFF.

This rearrangement joins TRBV5-1 to TRBJ1-5, with 8 bases lining up with TRBD1. V was pared by 4 bases and J by 2 bases, with 8 bases of the junction left unmatched. CDR1 SGHRS and CDR2 YFSETQ come from the germline V gene. The CDR3 length is 16 residues. The CDR3 reads CASSISPDRGNQPQHF. CDR3 DNA sequence: TGCGCCAGCAGCATCTCTCCGGACAGGGGCAATCAGCCCCAGCATTTT.

The table lists this clone with a few counts. The chain carries TRBV6-8 and TRBJ2-5; 7 positions agree with TRBD2. CDR1 and CDR2 (germline): MNHGY, SAAAGT. The CDR3 has 14 amino acids. After removal of 8 bases from V and 2 bases from J, the junction contained 8 bases not matched to a gene. CDR3 nucleotides: TGTGCCAGCTCCTCTAGCGGTTATCAAGAGACCCAGTACTTC. This translates into CASSSSGYQETQYF.

This clone is deemed medium-sized. The V gene is TRBV6-8, the J gene TRBJ2-3; 8 bases are a match to TRBD2. The germline gives CDR1 MNHGY, CDR2 SAAAGT. This CDR3 is built from 15 residues. After removal of 5 bases from V and 4 bases from J, the junction contained 8 bases not matched to a gene. CDR3 in amino acids: CASSISGNPPDTQYF. The CDR3 DNA reads as TGTGCCAGCAGTATTAGCGGGAACCCGCCAGATACGCAGTATTTT.